The 31 T cell receptor beta chains reported below all come from one sample, sequenced in a study of T cells in localized non-small cell lung cancer. TCRdb's table, derived via immunoSEQ multiplex PCR, lists solely in-frame clones and lacks some. The repertoire holds approximately 88,000 clones, with roughly 91% as singletons. The sequences come from PBMCs, collected before any cancer treatment. The receptors were gathered from a woman aged 35 to 70 with stage II squamous cell lung carcinoma.

This chain connects TRBV5-1 to TRBJ2-2; D possibly uses TRBD1 or TRBD2 (5 bases each). The V gene lost 5 bases and the J gene lost 6 bases, with 17 bases spanning the gap. The germline CDR1 and CDR2 sequences are SGHRS and YFSETQ. The CDR3 length is 15 residues. This CDR3 is CASSPGTLSSGELFF. In DNA form, the CDR3 reads TGCGCCAGCAGTCCCGGGACGCTGTCGTCCGGGGAGCTGTTTTTT.

The V call is TRBV7-8, the J call TRBJ2-6; 10 nucleotides line up with TRBD1. V shed 5 bases, J shed 2 bases, and the junction held 9 bases outside the gene matches. The CDR3 covers 18 residues. The germline CDR1 and CDR2 sequences are SGHVS and FQNEAQ. The CDR3 is CASSLTPGQGTGANVLTF. The DNA of the CDR3 is TGTGCCAGCAGCCTTACTCCGGGACAGGGGACTGGGGCCAACGTCCTGACTTTC. The whole variable domain, remainder taken from reference TRBV7-8 and TRBJ2-6, is GAGVSQSPRYKVAKRGQDVALRCDPISGHVSLFWYQQALGQGPEFLTYFQNEAQLDKSGLPSDRFFAERPEGSVSTLKIQRTQQEDSAVYLCASSLTPGQGTGANVLTFGAGSRLTVL.

The chain carries TRBV19 and TRBJ1-2; TRBD1 aligns across 7 bases. CDR1 and CDR2 (germline): LNHDA, SQIVND (reference sequence). J was trimmed by 2 bases and V by 6 bases; bases with no gene match: 3. This CDR3 spans 13 amino acids. The CDR3 DNA follows: TGTGCCAGTAGCGACAGGGTAAACTATGGCTACACCTTC. Translating it yields CASSDRVNYGYTF.

This chain uses TRBV4-1 with TRBJ2-1; D ambiguous. From germline, CDR1 is MGHRA and CDR2 YSYEKL. The CDR3 is made up of 17 amino acids. Trimming stripped 0 bases from V and 6 bases from J, with 18 bases between. CDR3 amino acids: CASSQDGAPTLLNEQFF. CDR3 in DNA: TGCGCCAGCAGCCAAGATGGAGCTCCAACGCTACTCAATGAGCAGTTCTTC.

This rearrangement joins TRBV7-8 to TRBJ2-1, with 7 bases aligning to TRBD2. Looked up from germline, CDR1 is SGHVS and CDR2 is FQNEAQ. After removal of 1 base from V and 9 bases from J, the junction contained 6 bases not matched to a gene. This CDR3 is 14 amino acids long. CDR3 DNA sequence: TGTGCCAGCAGCTTAGGCGGGAGAATCCGTGAGCAGTTCTTC. It translates to CASSLGGRIREQFF.

The CDR3: CASSGEGLFEWDTEAFF. CDR3 nucleotides: TGTGCCAGCAGTGGGGAGGGTTTATTCGAGTGGGACACTGAAGCTTTCTTT. This chain links TRBV2 with TRBJ1-1; D gene ambiguous. From germline, CDR1 is SNHLY and CDR2 FYNNEI. The CDR3 has 17 residues. Trimming cost V 4 bases and J 3 bases, with 21 bases left between them.

The chain carries TRBV6-5 and TRBJ2-7; TRBD2 agrees at 8 bases. V gave up 6 bases and J gave up 3 bases; unmatched junction bases: 4. CDR3 length: 13 residues. CDR1 is MNHEY and CDR2 is SVGAGI in the germline V gene. The CDR3 nucleotides are TGTGCCAGCAGGACCAGCGGGAGCTACGAGCAGTACTTC. This gives the protein CASRTSGSYEQYF.

This clone appeared a single time. V gene TRBV5-1 combines with J gene TRBJ2-2; 8 nucleotides agree with TRBD1. Germline-derived CDR1 and CDR2 are SGHRS and YFSETQ. CDR3 length: 13 residues. J lost 4 bases, V lost 5 bases, and 1 base had no gene match. The CDR3: CASRGQATGELFF. DNA for the CDR3: TGCGCCAGCAGGGGACAGGCCACCGGGGAGCTGTTTTTT.

The rearrangement joins TRBV2 to TRBJ2-2, with 13 bases that match TRBD2. This CDR3 contains 17 residues. The V and J ends lost 7 bases and 5 bases, in that order; junction bases with no gene match: 10. Germline V lookup: CDR1 SNHLY, CDR2 FYNNEI. The CDR3 bases are TGTGCCAGCACCCGACTAGCGGGAGGCCGGGGAACCGGGGAGCTGTTTTTT. It encodes CASTRLAGGRGTGELFF.

This chain links TRBV7-9 with TRBJ2-1, with D maybe TRBD2 (5 bases). The germline V gene encodes CDR1 SEHNR and CDR2 FQNEAQ (reference sequence). The CDR3 contains 14 residues. The V end lost 5 bases, the J end lost 4 bases, and 12 bases lay between the germline ends. The CDR3 nucleotides are TGTGCCAGCAGCATCTGGGGAGAATACAATGAGCAGTTCTTC. Protein sequence: CASSIWGEYNEQFF.

This clone was found once. The rearrangement links TRBV29-1 to TRBJ2-2; 15 nucleotides match TRBD2. The CDR3 loop spans 17 amino acids. CDR1 is SQVTM, CDR2 ANQGSEA, per germline. The ends lost 4 bases at V and 0 bases at J; junction bases unmatched: 3. The CDR3 loop reads CSVGGLAGGSNTGELFF. The CDR3 bases are TGCAGCGTTGGGGGACTAGCGGGGGGCTCGAACACCGGGGAGCTGTTTTTT.

V usage is TRBV7-2 and J usage is TRBJ1-1; perhaps TRBD1 as D (5 bases). Trimming left V 0 bases short and J 7 bases short, with 9 bases between. The CDR3 spans 13 residues. Germline lookup yields CDR1 SGHTA and CDR2 FQGNSA. CDR3 DNA sequence: TGTGCCAGCAGCTTAGCGCTGGGGGGTGAAGCTTTCTTT. Its protein is CASSLALGGEAFF.

V is TRBV29-1 and J is TRBJ2-1; D possibly corresponds to TRBD1 (6 bases). The CDR3 runs to 12 residues. Germline V gene data show CDR1 as SQVTM and CDR2 as ANQGSEA. Trimming took 7 bases from V and 7 from J, leaving 14 bases between them. The CDR3 is CSGLQGYNEQFF. CDR3 DNA sequence: TGCAGCGGATTGCAGGGGTATAATGAGCAGTTCTTC.

The chain is built from TRBV7-9 and TRBJ1-2; D is possibly TRBD1 (6 bases). Trimming took 1 base from V and 3 from J, leaving 18 bases between them. Germline V gives CDR1 SEHNR, CDR2 FQNEAQ (reference sequence). The CDR3 extends over 17 amino acids. The CDR3: CASSLVGDKPGDYGYTF. The CDR3, as DNA: TGTGCCAGCAGCTTAGTTGGGGACAAGCCTGGTGACTATGGCTACACCTTC.

The V gene is TRBV11-2, the J gene TRBJ2-7; 7 nucleotides line up with TRBD1. The CDR3 length is 16 residues. The J segment lost 5 bases and the V segment lost 1 base, leaving 11 bases of the junction unmatched. Germline CDR1 reads SGHAT; CDR2 reads FQNNGV. The CDR3 DNA reads as TGTGCCAGCAGCTTAGGGTCGACAGGGAGCCTCAACGAGCAGTACTTC. Its protein is CASSLGSTGSLNEQYF.

The chain carries TRBV15 and TRBJ2-7, with D perhaps TRBD2 (5 bases). Germline CDR1 LNHNV, CDR2 YYDKDF (reference sequence). The CDR3 runs to 12 residues. The germline V and J ends were trimmed by 5 bases and 8 bases, with 13 bases remaining between them. CDR3 nucleotide sequence: TGTGCCACCAGCGCACTAGAATCGAAGCAGTACTTC. This gives the protein CATSALESKQYF.

Only one count was recorded for this clone. This sequence joins TRBV6-6 and TRBJ2-7; D not certain. This CDR3 has 13 residues. V was pared by 5 bases and J by 2 bases, with 10 bases between. In germline, CDR1 is MNHNY, CDR2 SVGAGI (reference sequence). The CDR3 here is CASSQAETYEQYF. CDR3 nucleotide sequence: TGTGCCAGCAGTCAGGCAGAGACCTACGAGCAGTACTTC.

The J gene is TRBJ1-3, the V gene TRBV6-1; no definite D call. Trimming removed 4 bases from V and 0 bases from J, with 13 bases in between. The CDR3 runs 16 residues. The germline V gene has CDR1 MNHNS and CDR2 SASEGT. Here the CDR3 DNA reads TGTGCCAGCAGTGCTGTGACTGCGCACTCTGGAAACACCATATATTTT. Residues: CASSAVTAHSGNTIYF.

The table lists this clone with a count of one. DNA of the CDR3: TGTGCCAGTAGTCCTTTCGGGCAGGGGGAGAACACCGGGGAGCTGTTTTTT. This translates into CASSPFGQGENTGELFF. V is TRBV19 and J is TRBJ2-2; 7 bases agree with TRBD1. The ends lost 5 bases at V and 1 base at J; junction bases unmatched: 10. Germline CDR1 and CDR2: LNHDA and SQIVND (reference sequence). The CDR3 runs 17 residues.

The rearrangement uses TRBV29-1 and TRBJ1-5; D uncertain. The CDR3 consists of 12 residues. V lost 6 bases and J 0 bases, leaving 6 bases between the germline ends. Germline V lookup: CDR1 SQVTM, CDR2 ANQGSEA. DNA for the CDR3: TGCAGCGTAGGAGTTAGCAATCAGCCCCAGCATTTT. This codes for CSVGVSNQPQHF.

The V gene is TRBV6-5, the J gene TRBJ2-2; D ambiguous. This CDR3 comprises 14 residues. Germline V gene lookup returns CDR1 MNHEY and CDR2 SVGAGI. V lost 2 bases to trimming and J lost 7 bases, with 11 bases between them. The CDR3 region has the DNA TGTGCCAGCAGTTACGGGCCCAAAGGCGGGGAGCTGTTTTTT. It translates to CASSYGPKGGELFF.

V usage is TRBV30 and J usage is TRBJ1-1; no definite D call. The ends were cut back, 5 bases at V and 1 base at J, with 11 bases in the middle. CDR1 and CDR2 from the germline V gene are GTSNPN and SVGIG (reference sequence). This CDR3 contains 13 residues. For the CDR3, the DNA is TGTGCCTGGGGGCGGACGGCGAACACTGAAGCTTTCTTT. Its protein product is CAWGRTANTEAFF.

V is TRBV5-1 and J is TRBJ1-3; possible D gene TRBD1, 5 bases. The germline V and J ends were trimmed by 2 bases and 0 bases, with 15 bases remaining between them. The CDR3 contains 17 residues. Germline V gene sequence: CDR1 SGHRS, CDR2 YFSETQ. CDR3: CASSLNQGYSSGNTIYF. CDR3 nucleotides: TGCGCCAGCAGCTTAAACCAGGGATACAGCTCTGGAAACACCATATATTTT.

The chain carries TRBV4-2 and TRBJ1-1; TRBD1 matches 7 bases. Germline lookup yields CDR1 LGHNA and CDR2 YNFKEQ. The J segment lost 5 bases and the V segment lost 1 base, leaving 4 bases of the junction unmatched. This CDR3 comprises 14 residues. In DNA form, the CDR3 reads TGTGCCAGCAGCCAAGCCGACAGGGAAACTGAAGCTTTCTTT. Amino acid sequence: CASSQADRETEAFF.

CDR3 in amino acids: CASSYPEGTEAFF. CDR3 in DNA: TGTGCCAGCAGTTACCCTGAAGGCACTGAAGCTTTCTTT. The genes are TRBV6-6 and TRBJ1-1; D uncertain. Germline V lookup: CDR1 MNHNY, CDR2 SVGAGI (reference sequence). Trimming shortened V by 2 bases and J by 4 bases, and 8 bases separated the two germline ends. The CDR3 sequence is 13 residues long.

CDR3 residues: CASSLHRTGGSYEQYF. The CDR3 nucleotides read TGTGCCAGCAGCTTGCATAGGACAGGGGGCTCCTACGAGCAGTACTTC. The rearrangement links TRBV5-8 to TRBJ2-7, with 10 bases aligning to TRBD1. This CDR3 region has 16 residues. Trimming removed 1 base from V and 0 bases from J; junction bases left unmatched: 4. Germline V CDR1 and CDR2: SGHTS, YDEGEE.

The rearrangement joins TRBV28 to TRBJ1-2; D possibly corresponds to TRBD1 (6 bases). Per the germline V gene, CDR1 is MDHEN and CDR2 is SYDVKM. The V end was cut by 10 bases, the J end by 8 bases, with 23 bases between. CDR3 size: 14 residues. The CDR3 DNA reads as TGTGCCACCATTCAAGGGGGGGGCGTAAAGGGCTACACCTTC. Translating it yields CATIQGGGVKGYTF.

The rearrangement joins TRBV5-6 to TRBJ2-7; 7 bases agree with TRBD1. Germline V gene sequence: CDR1 SGHDT, CDR2 YYEEEE. The junction had 10 bases not matched to a gene; V was cut back by 3 bases and J by 4 bases. This CDR3 has 15 residues. For the CDR3, the DNA is TGTGCCAGCAGCTCGTTGGACAGGAGAAAATACGAGCAGTACTTC. It translates to CASSSLDRRKYEQYF.

The chain links TRBV10-1 to TRBJ2-1; 8 nucleotides align to TRBD1. Germline loops: CDR1 WNHNN, CDR2 SYGVQD (reference sequence). This CDR3 spans 17 amino acids. Losses at the gene ends were 0 bases for V and 3 bases for J; bases not matched to a gene: 7. DNA of the CDR3: TGCGCCAGCAGTGAGTCGAAGACAGGGGCATTCTACAATGAGCAGTTCTTC. The encoded protein is CASSESKTGAFYNEQFF.

This rearrangement joins TRBV28 to TRBJ1-4; D possibly corresponds to TRBD1 (6 bases). The germline CDR1 and CDR2 sequences are MDHEN and SYDVKM. The CDR3 is 14 amino acids. V shed 6 bases and J shed 7 bases, with 15 bases lying between them. Written as DNA, the CDR3 is TGTGCCAGCAGCCTCCCCCGCAGGGGTGAAAAACTGTTTTTT. The encoded protein is CASSLPRRGEKLFF.

The J gene is TRBJ1-1, the V gene TRBV4-1, with 11 bases identical to TRBD1. Looked up from germline, CDR1 is MGHRA and CDR2 is YSYEKL. This CDR3 contains 14 residues. With 4 bases clipped from V and 6 bases from J, the junction kept 4 bases outside the gene matches. CDR3 loop: CASSRPGQGAEAFF. CDR3 bases: TGCGCCAGCAGCCGACCGGGACAGGGGGCTGAAGCTTTCTTT.